Following are 28 T cell receptor beta chains from one sample sequenced in a study of cytomegalovirus exposure and HLA in healthy donors (dated by TCRdb to about 2017). Receptors were amplified or captured by the immunoSEQ multiplex PCR assay. Imported from immuneACCESS, the table was reduced by TCRdb to in-frame sequences with V and J called. These copies leave out some clones; in studies compared against another copy, an unresolved V gene accounts for under half, and the cause of the remainder is not known. This sample has roughly 170,000 clones in its table, and about 80% of those were observed once. The ten largest clones capture 2.5% to 3% of the sample. Sequencing was carried out using PBMCs. The source is a woman aged 18-35 years in good health and CMV-seropositive.

V and J are TRBV28 and TRBJ1-2, with D perhaps TRBD1 (5 bases). Trimming stripped 8 bases from V and 7 bases from J, with 14 bases between. Per germline, CDR1 MDHEN and CDR2 SYDVKM. This CDR3 is built from 12 residues. CDR3 sequence reads: CASQSPGGGYTF. The CDR3 bases are TGTGCCAGCCAAAGCCCGGGGGGTGGCTACACCTTC.

For the CDR3, the DNA is TGTGCCAGCAGCCGGGGGGCTGGCACCGGGGAGCTGTTTTTT. It encodes CASSRGAGTGELFF. The rearrangement joins TRBV9 to TRBJ2-2; a weak D match, TRBD2 (7 bases). V lost 4 bases and J 4 bases, leaving 11 bases between the germline ends. This CDR3 region has 14 residues. Germline loops: CDR1 SGDLS, CDR2 YYNGEE.

This clone was seen only once. The V call is TRBV11-3, the J call TRBJ2-1; D possibly corresponds to TRBD2 (7 bases). In germline, CDR1 is SGHNT, CDR2 YENEEA. Trimming removed 4 bases at V and 2 bases at J, with 9 bases between. The CDR3 runs 14 residues. For the CDR3, the DNA is TGTGCCAGCAGCTCCGGGGGGCCCTACAATGAGCAGTTCTTC. This gives the protein CASSSGGPYNEQFF.

The chain couples TRBV29-1 to TRBJ2-1; tentative D call: TRBD2 (6 bases). The CDR3 length is 14 residues. V gave up 4 bases and J gave up 3 bases, with 13 bases separating them. Germline CDR1 and CDR2: SQVTM and ANQGSEA. The CDR3 protein is CSVVFRGFYNEQFF. CDR3 coding DNA: TGCAGCGTTGTTTTCCGGGGGTTCTACAATGAGCAGTTCTTC.

This rearrangement joins TRBV4-2 to TRBJ1-1; D not resolved. The CDR3 sequence is 13 residues long. Germline CDR1 and CDR2: LGHNA and YNFKEQ. The V end lost 0 bases, the J end lost 3 bases, and 5 bases lay between the germline ends. The CDR3 coding sequence is TGTGCCAGCAGCCAAGATGCGGACACTGAAGCTTTCTTT. Translation: CASSQDADTEAFF.

J is TRBJ2-3 and V is TRBV29-1, with D tentatively TRBD2 (6 bases). The CDR3 runs to 12 residues. CDR1 and CDR2 (germline): SQVTM, ANQGSEA. V lost 6 bases, J lost 5 bases, and 12 bases lay in between. CDR3 in DNA: TGCAGCGTCGGAGGGGTCGGAGATACGCAGTATTTT. This sequence encodes CSVGGVGDTQYF.

This sequence joins TRBV6-1 and TRBJ2-3; D is undetermined. Germline CDR1 is MNHNS and CDR2 is SASEGT. V lost 3 bases and J 7 bases, leaving 8 bases between the germline ends. The length of the CDR3 is 12 residues. The DNA of the CDR3 is TGTGCCAGCAGTGAGACTCCGAATACGCAGTATTTT. Residues: CASSETPNTQYF.

This sequence joins TRBV7-9 and TRBJ2-7; D is perhaps TRBD2 (7 bases). This CDR3 comprises 13 residues. Germline V lookup: CDR1 SEHNR, CDR2 FQNEAQ (reference sequence). With 5 bases removed from V and 4 bases from J, the gap between germline ends came to 12 bases. The CDR3 loop reads CASSTGGRYEQYF. DNA for the CDR3: TGTGCCAGCAGCACGGGGGGCCGATACGAGCAGTACTTC. Combining the CDR3 with reference TRBV7-9 and TRBJ2-7 gives the whole variable domain DTGVSQNPRHKITKRGQNVTFRCDPISEHNRLYWYRQTLGQGPEFLTYFQNEAQLEKSRLLSDRFSAERPKGSFSTLEIQRTEQGDSAMYLCASSTGGRYEQYFGPGTRLTVT.

In this sample, this clone turned up a few times. The chain's CDR3 is CASSQAPGGTEAFF. In nucleotides, the CDR3 is TGTGCCAGCAGCCAAGCCCCGGGGGGGACTGAAGCTTTCTTT. This chain uses TRBV4-2 with TRBJ1-1; D may be TRBD1 (5 bases). Deletions cut 1 base from V and 5 bases from J, with 11 bases between. There are 14 residues in the CDR3. Germline V gene sequence: CDR1 LGHNA, CDR2 YNFKEQ.

Written as DNA, the CDR3 is TGTGCCAGCAGCTTTAGGACAGGGATGACTGAAGCTTTCTTT. This codes for CASSFRTGMTEAFF. This chain connects TRBV7-2 to TRBJ1-1; 8 bases are a match to TRBD1. The CDR3 sequence is 14 residues long. The ends lost 3 bases at V and 5 bases at J; junction bases unmatched: 5. The germline CDR1 and CDR2 sequences are SGHTA and FQGNSA.

V usage is TRBV7-2 and J usage is TRBJ2-1, with D possibly TRBD2 on 5 matching bases. The CDR3 is made up of 17 amino acids. The germline V gene encodes CDR1 SGHTA and CDR2 FQGNSA. The germline V and J ends were trimmed by 4 bases and 1 base, with 17 bases remaining between them. CDR3 loop: CASSSASGMVSYNEQFF. The CDR3 DNA reads TGTGCCAGCAGCTCAGCCTCGGGGATGGTTTCCTACAATGAGCAGTTCTTC.

The chain employs TRBV6-1 and TRBJ2-5, with TRBD1 as a possible D gene (5 bases). Germline assignment: CDR1 MNHNS and CDR2 SASEGT. V lost 7 bases, J lost 1 base, and 10 bases lay in between. The CDR3 length is 13 residues. The CDR3 DNA sequence: TGTGCCAGCAAGGGGCCAGCCCAAGAGACCCAGTACTTC. Its protein product is CASKGPAQETQYF.

The genes are TRBV29-1 and TRBJ1-1; a weak D match, TRBD1 (6 bases). Germline values: CDR1 SQVTM, CDR2 ANQGSEA. CDR3 length equals 13 residues. The germline V and J ends were trimmed by 6 bases and 5 bases, with 16 bases remaining between them. Here the CDR3 reads CSVGPGAGTEAFF. The DNA for the CDR3 is TGCAGCGTAGGGCCAGGGGCAGGAACTGAAGCTTTCTTT.

The chain is built from TRBV9 and TRBJ2-3; TRBD1 aligns across 8 bases. Per germline, CDR1 SGDLS and CDR2 YYNGEE. With 0 bases clipped from V and 6 bases from J, the junction kept 6 bases outside the gene matches. CDR3 length: 15 amino acids. CDR3: CASSVAAGGMDTQYF. The CDR3 coding sequence is TGTGCCAGCAGCGTAGCGGCAGGGGGCATGGATACGCAGTATTTT.

The rearrangement links TRBV11-2 to TRBJ2-7, with 8 bases identical to TRBD2. The CDR3 consists of 15 residues. V was clipped by 5 bases and J by 0 bases; unmatched bases: 6. The germline V gene has CDR1 SGHAT and CDR2 FQNNGV. CDR3 protein: CASSTFGGGSYEQYF. The CDR3 DNA follows: TGTGCCAGCAGCACCTTCGGGGGGGGCTCCTACGAGCAGTACTTC.

The chain links TRBV18 to TRBJ2-2; 10 bases fit TRBD2. Germline lookup yields CDR1 KGHSH and CDR2 LQKENI. The ends lost 3 bases at V and 0 bases at J; junction bases unmatched: 4. The CDR3 totals 17 residues. The CDR3 here is CASSPVAGGPNTGELFF. The CDR3 region has the DNA TGTGCCAGCTCACCTGTAGCGGGGGGCCCGAACACCGGGGAGCTGTTTTTT.

Only a few counts were recorded for this clone. The chain couples TRBV28 to TRBJ2-5; maybe TRBD1 (5 bases). Germline CDR1 MDHEN, CDR2 SYDVKM. This CDR3 region has 13 residues. V lost 5 bases to trimming and J lost 4 bases, with 11 bases between them. The CDR3, as DNA: TGTGCCAGCAGTCCCAGCCAGGGAGAGACCCAGTACTTC. It codes for CASSPSQGETQYF.

This clone has a single count. The chain uses TRBV27 and TRBJ1-3; weak D call: TRBD1 (6 bases). This CDR3 region has 18 residues. The V and J ends lost 0 bases and 0 bases respectively, with 15 bases between them. From germline, CDR1 is MNHEY and CDR2 SMNVEV (reference sequence). The CDR3 DNA follows: TGTGCCAGCAGTTTATCGGGGTTACAGGGCCTCTCTGGAAACACCATATATTTT. Translated, it gives CASSLSGLQGLSGNTIYF.

The rearrangement uses TRBV11-2 and TRBJ2-7, with 7 bases matching TRBD2. CDR3 length: 12 amino acids. CDR1 SGHAT and CDR2 FQNNGV come from the germline V gene. The V gene end was trimmed by 5 bases and the J gene end by 4 bases; junction bases not matched to a gene: 2. DNA for the CDR3: TGTGCCAGCAGCAGCGGGACTTACGAGCAGTACTTC. Its translation: CASSSGTYEQYF.

V usage is TRBV27 and J usage is TRBJ1-2, with D possibly matching TRBD1 (5 bases). Germline-derived CDR1 and CDR2 are MNHEY and SMNVEV (reference sequence). V lost 5 bases to trimming and J lost 5 bases, with 12 bases between them. This CDR3 contains 13 residues. This CDR3 reads CASSPGTLYGYTF. CDR3 DNA: TGTGCCAGCAGTCCCGGGACTCTTTATGGCTACACCTTC.

This chain uses TRBV27 with TRBJ1-5; a weak D match, TRBD1 (6 bases). V was shortened by 5 bases and J by 8 bases, with 13 bases between the two germline ends. The CDR3 extends over 13 amino acids. Germline V gene sequence: CDR1 MNHEY, CDR2 SMNVEV (reference sequence). CDR3 bases: TGTGCCAGCAGTCTACAGGGCTCGGAGCCCCAGCATTTT. Encoded protein: CASSLQGSEPQHF.

V usage is TRBV2 and J usage is TRBJ1-2; 12 positions match TRBD1. Germline V gene sequence: CDR1 SNHLY, CDR2 FYNNEI. This CDR3 spans 12 amino acids. The V segment lost 9 bases and the J segment 7 bases; nucleotides outside the gene matches: 3. CDR3 nucleotide sequence: TGTGCCAGTGGGACAGGGGGCGGTGGCTACACCTTC. This encodes CASGTGGGGYTF.

This clone was seen more than once but under ten times. The rearrangement uses TRBV9 and TRBJ1-2; 10 bases map to TRBD1. V lost 3 bases and J lost 5; bases outside the gene matches: 1. Germline lookup yields CDR1 SGDLS and CDR2 YYNGEE. The CDR3 sequence is 13 residues long. The chain's CDR3 is CASSGTGGYGYTF. The CDR3 DNA sequence: TGTGCCAGCAGCGGGACAGGGGGATATGGCTACACCTTC.

The chain's CDR3 is CASSQGQPPWGGYTF. The CDR3 DNA is TGTGCCAGCAGCCAAGGACAGCCACCCTGGGGTGGCTACACCTTC. The gene calls are TRBV5-8 and TRBJ1-2; tentatively, D is TRBD1 (6 bases). The germline V gene has CDR1 SGHTS and CDR2 YDEGEE. The CDR3 sequence is 15 residues long. V shed 4 bases and J shed 7 bases, with 20 bases lying between them.

J is TRBJ2-7 and V is TRBV4-1; D is possibly TRBD2 (6 bases). CDR3 length equals 15 residues. Trimming took 5 bases from V and 4 from J, leaving 18 bases between them. Looked up from germline, CDR1 is MGHRA and CDR2 is YSYEKL. This CDR3 reads CASSIGSSEAYEQYF. CDR3 sequence (DNA): TGCGCCAGCAGCATCGGGAGTTCTGAGGCGTACGAGCAGTACTTC.

The rearrangement uses TRBV25-1 and TRBJ1-2, with 12 bases identical to TRBD1. The CDR3 has 16 amino acids. Germline-derived CDR1 and CDR2 are MGHDK and SYGVNS. With 4 bases clipped from V and 3 bases from J, the junction kept 6 bases outside the gene matches. This CDR3 reads CASSVAGTGGYYGYTF. DNA for the CDR3: TGTGCCAGCAGTGTAGCTGGGACAGGGGGCTACTATGGCTACACCTTC.

This rearrangement joins TRBV19 to TRBJ1-5; a weak D match, TRBD1 (6 bases). V lost 5 bases to trimming and J lost 3 bases, with 11 bases between them. Germline CDR1 and CDR2: LNHDA and SQIVND (reference sequence). The CDR3 is 14 residues long. The CDR3 sequence is CASSAGADNQPQHF. The CDR3 nucleotides read TGTGCCAGTAGTGCGGGGGCTGACAATCAGCCCCAGCATTTT.

This chain links TRBV6-5 with TRBJ2-4, with a possible D match to TRBD1 (7 bases). This CDR3 is 14 amino acids long. V was cut by 10 bases and J by 2 bases, with 15 bases left in between. Germline CDR1 is MNHEY and CDR2 is SVGAGI. The CDR3 loop is CATSAGGTKNIQYF. Here the CDR3 DNA reads TGTGCCACCTCGGCAGGGGGGACCAAAAACATTCAGTACTTC.